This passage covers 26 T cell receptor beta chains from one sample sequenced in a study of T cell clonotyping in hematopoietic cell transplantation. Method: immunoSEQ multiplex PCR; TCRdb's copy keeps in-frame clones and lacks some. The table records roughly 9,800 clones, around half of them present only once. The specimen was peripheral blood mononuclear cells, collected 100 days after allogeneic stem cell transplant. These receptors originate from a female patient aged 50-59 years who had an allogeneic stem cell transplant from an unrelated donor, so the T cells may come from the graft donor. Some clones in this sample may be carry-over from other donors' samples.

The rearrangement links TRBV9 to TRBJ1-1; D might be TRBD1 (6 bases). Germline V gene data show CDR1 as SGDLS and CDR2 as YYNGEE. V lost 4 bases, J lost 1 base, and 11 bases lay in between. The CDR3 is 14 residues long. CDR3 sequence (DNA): TGTGCCAGCAGCTCGTCACAGGGGAACACTGAAGCTTTCTTT. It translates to CASSSSQGNTEAFF.

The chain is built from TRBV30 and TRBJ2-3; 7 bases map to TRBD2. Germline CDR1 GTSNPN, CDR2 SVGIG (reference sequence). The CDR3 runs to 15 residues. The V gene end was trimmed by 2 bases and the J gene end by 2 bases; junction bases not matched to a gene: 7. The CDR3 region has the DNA TGTGCCTGGAGTAGCCTAGCGGACGACACAGATACGCAGTATTTT. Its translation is CAWSSLADDTDTQYF.

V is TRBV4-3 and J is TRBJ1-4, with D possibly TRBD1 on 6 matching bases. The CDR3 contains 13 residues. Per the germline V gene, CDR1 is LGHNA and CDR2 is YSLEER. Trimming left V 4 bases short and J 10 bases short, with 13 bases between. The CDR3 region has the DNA TGCGCCAGCAGCCCGACCCGGGGGGCAAAACTGTTTTTT. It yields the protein CASSPTRGAKLFF.

CDR3 in DNA: TGTGCCAGCAGCGCTGTTCCCGGGACAGAATACGAGCAGTACTTC. Amino acid sequence: CASSAVPGTEYEQYF. The genes are TRBV5-6 and TRBJ2-7, with 7 bases matching TRBD1. CDR1 and CDR2 from the germline V gene are SGHDT and YYEEEE. CDR3 size: 15 residues. The V gene end was trimmed by 4 bases and the J gene end by 4 bases; junction bases not matched to a gene: 11. Full variable domain (outside the CDR3, taken from reference TRBV5-6 and TRBJ2-7): DAGVTQSPTHLIKTRGQQVTLRCSPKSGHDTVSWYQQALGQGPQFIFQYYEEEERQRGNFPDRFSGHQFPNYSSELNVNALLLGDSALYLCASSAVPGTEYEQYFGPGTRLTVT.

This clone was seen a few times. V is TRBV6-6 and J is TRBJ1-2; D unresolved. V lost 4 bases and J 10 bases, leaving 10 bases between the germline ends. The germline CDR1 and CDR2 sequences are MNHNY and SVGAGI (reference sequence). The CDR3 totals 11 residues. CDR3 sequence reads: CASSSRDFYTF. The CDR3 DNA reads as TGTGCCAGCAGTTCTAGGGATTTCTACACCTTC.

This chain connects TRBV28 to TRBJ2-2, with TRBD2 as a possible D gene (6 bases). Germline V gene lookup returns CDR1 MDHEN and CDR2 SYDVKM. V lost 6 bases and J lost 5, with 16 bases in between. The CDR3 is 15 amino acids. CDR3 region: CASRRDLMGTGELFF. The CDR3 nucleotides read TGTGCCAGCAGGCGGGACCTTATGGGAACCGGGGAGCTGTTTTTT. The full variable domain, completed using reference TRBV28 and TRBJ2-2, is DVKVTQSSRYLVKRTGEKVFLECVQDMDHENMFWYRQDPGLGLRLIYFSYDVKMKEKGDIPEGYSVSREKKERFSLILESASTNQTSMYLCASRRDLMGTGELFFGEGSRLTVL.

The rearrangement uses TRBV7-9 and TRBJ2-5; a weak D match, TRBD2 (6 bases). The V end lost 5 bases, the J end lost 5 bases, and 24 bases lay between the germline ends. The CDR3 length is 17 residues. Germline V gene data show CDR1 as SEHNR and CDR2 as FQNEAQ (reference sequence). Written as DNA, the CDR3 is TGTGCCAGCAGCCCTTCATCTCGATGGGAGGTTAGGGAGACCCAGTACTTC. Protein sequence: CASSPSSRWEVRETQYF.

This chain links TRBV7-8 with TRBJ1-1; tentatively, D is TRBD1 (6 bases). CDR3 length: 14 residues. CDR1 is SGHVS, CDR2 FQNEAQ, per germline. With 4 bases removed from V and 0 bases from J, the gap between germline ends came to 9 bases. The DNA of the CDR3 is TGTGCCAGCAGCTCGACAGGTATGAACACTGAAGCTTTCTTT. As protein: CASSSTGMNTEAFF.

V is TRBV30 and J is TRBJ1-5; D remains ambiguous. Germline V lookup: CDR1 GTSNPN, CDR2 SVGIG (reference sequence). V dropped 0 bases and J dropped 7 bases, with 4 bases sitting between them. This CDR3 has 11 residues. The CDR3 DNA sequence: TGTGCCTGGAGTGTAGGCCAGCCCCAGCATTTT. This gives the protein CAWSVGQPQHF.

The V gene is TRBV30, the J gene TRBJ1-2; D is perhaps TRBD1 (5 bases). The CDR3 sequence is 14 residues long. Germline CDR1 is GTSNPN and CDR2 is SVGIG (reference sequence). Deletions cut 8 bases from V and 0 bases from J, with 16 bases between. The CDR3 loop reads CAGRPGTPNYGYTF. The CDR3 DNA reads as TGTGCCGGGCGCCCGGGGACCCCTAACTATGGCTACACCTTC.

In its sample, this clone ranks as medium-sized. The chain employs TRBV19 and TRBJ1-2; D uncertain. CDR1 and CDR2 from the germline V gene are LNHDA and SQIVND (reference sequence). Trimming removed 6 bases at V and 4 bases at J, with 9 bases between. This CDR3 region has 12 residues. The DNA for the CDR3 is TGTGCCAGTAGGCCGGGCCCCTATGGCTACACCTTC. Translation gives CASRPGPYGYTF.

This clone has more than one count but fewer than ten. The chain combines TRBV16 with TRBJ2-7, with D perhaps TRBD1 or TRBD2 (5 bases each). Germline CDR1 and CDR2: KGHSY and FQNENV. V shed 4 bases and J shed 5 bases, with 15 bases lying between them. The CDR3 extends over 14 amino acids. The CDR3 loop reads CASSPYIRGNEQYF. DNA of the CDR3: TGTGCCAGCAGCCCCTACATCCGGGGCAACGAGCAGTACTTC.

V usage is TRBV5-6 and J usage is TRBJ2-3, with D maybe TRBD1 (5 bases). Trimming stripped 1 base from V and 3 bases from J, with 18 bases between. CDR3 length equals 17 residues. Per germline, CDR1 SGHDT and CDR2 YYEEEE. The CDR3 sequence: CASSLFSPIRDTDTQYF. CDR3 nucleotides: TGTGCCAGCAGCTTGTTCAGTCCCATCAGGGATACAGATACGCAGTATTTT.

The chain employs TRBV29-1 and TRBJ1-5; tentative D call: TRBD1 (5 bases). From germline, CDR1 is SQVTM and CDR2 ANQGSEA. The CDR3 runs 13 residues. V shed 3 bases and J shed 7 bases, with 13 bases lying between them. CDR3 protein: CSVETQGGQPQHF. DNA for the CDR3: TGCAGCGTTGAGACGCAGGGTGGACAGCCCCAGCATTTT.

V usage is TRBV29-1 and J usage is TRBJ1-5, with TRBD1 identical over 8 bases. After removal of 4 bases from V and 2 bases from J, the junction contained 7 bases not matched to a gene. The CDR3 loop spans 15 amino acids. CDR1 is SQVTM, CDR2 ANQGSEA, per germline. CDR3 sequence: CSVVYAGGGNQPQHF. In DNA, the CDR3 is TGCAGCGTTGTTTACGCAGGGGGCGGCAATCAGCCCCAGCATTTT.

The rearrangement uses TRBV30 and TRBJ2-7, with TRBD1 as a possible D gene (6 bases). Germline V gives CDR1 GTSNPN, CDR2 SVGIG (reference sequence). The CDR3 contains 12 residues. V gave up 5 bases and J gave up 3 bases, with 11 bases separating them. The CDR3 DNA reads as TGTGCCTGGGGGACACAGGGCTACGAGCAGTACTTC. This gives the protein CAWGTQGYEQYF.

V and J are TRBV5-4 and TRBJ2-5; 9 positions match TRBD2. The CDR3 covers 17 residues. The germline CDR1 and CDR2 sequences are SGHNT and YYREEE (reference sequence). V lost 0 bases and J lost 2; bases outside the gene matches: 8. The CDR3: CASSLGVLAGTQETQYF. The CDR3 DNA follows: TGTGCCAGCAGCTTGGGGGTTCTAGCGGGGACTCAAGAGACCCAGTACTTC.

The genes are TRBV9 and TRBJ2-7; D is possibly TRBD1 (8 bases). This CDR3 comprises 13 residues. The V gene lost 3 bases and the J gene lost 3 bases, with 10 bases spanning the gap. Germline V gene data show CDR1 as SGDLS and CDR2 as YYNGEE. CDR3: CASSDRGGYEQYF. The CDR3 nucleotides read TGTGCCAGCAGCGACAGGGGGGGCTACGAGCAGTACTTC.

The CDR3 sequence is CASSQRTGRELFF. CDR3 bases: TGCGCCAGCAGCCAACGGACAGGGAGGGAGCTGTTTTTT. This chain uses TRBV4-3 with TRBJ2-2; 8 bases match TRBD1. The germline CDR1 and CDR2 sequences are LGHNA and YSLEER. Trimming took 2 bases from V and 9 from J; bases not matched to a gene: 2. This CDR3 contains 13 residues.

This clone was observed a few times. The CDR3 DNA is TGTGCCAGTAGTACTGGGAATTCACCCCTCCACTTT. This encodes CASSTGNSPLHF. The V call is TRBV19, the J call TRBJ1-6, with D unresolved. Germline CDR1 reads LNHDA; CDR2 reads SQIVND (reference sequence). V gave up 4 bases and J gave up 7 bases, with 5 bases separating them. CDR3 length: 12 residues.

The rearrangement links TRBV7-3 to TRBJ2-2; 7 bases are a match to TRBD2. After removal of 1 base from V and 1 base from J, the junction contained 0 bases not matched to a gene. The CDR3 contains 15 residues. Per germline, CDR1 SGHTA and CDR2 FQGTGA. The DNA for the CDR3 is TGTGCCAGCAGCTTAAGGGGGGGGAACACCGGGGAGCTGTTTTTT. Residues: CASSLRGGNTGELFF.

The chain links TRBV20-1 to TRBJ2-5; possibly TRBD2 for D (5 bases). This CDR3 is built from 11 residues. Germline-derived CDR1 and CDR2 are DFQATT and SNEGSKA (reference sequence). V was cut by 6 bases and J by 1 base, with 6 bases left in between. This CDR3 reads CSARGQETQYF. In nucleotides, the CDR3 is TGCAGTGCCCGGGGCCAAGAGACCCAGTACTTC.

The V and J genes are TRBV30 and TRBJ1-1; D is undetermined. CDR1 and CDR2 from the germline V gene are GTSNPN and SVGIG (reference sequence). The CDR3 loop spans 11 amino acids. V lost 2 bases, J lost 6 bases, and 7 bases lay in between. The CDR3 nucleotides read TGTGCCTGGAGTCGGGAATCTGAAGCTTTCTTT. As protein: CAWSRESEAFF.

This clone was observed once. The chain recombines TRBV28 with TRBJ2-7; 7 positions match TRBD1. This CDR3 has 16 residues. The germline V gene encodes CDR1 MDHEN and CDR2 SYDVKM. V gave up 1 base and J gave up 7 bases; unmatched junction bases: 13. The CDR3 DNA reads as TGTGCCAGCAGTTTATTGACAGGGTTCCGTTCGGAGGAGCAGTACTTC. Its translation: CASSLLTGFRSEEQYF.

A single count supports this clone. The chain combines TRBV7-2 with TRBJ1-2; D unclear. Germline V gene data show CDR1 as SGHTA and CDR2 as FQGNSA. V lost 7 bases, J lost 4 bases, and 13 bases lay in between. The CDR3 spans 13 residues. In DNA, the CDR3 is TGTGCCAGCACCCAGACGGGAATCTATGGCTACACCTTC. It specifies CASTQTGIYGYTF.

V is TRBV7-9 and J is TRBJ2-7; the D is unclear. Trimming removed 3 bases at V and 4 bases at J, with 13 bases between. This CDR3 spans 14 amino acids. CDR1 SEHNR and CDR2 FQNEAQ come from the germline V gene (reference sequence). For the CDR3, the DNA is TGTGCCAGCAGCTTGGAAGGGCTGCTTTACGAGCAGTACTTC. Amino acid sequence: CASSLEGLLYEQYF.